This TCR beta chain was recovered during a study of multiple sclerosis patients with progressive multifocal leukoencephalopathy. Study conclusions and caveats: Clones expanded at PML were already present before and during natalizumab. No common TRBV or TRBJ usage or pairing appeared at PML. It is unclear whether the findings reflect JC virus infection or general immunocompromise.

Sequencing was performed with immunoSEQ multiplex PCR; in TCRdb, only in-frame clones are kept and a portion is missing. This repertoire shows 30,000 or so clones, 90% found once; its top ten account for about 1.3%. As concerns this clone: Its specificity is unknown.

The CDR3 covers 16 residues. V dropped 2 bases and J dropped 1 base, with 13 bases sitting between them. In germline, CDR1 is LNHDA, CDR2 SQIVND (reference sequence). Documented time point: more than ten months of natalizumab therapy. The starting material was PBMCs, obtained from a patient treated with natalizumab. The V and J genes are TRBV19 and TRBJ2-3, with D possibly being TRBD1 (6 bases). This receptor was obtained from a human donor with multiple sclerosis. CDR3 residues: CASSIKAGVGTDTQYF. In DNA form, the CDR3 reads TGTGCCAGTAGTATAAAAGCAGGGGTTGGCACAGATACGCAGTATTTT.